The 18 T cell receptor beta chains below come from one sample, sequenced in a study of shared T cell receptors in the human thymus. TCRdb's copy holds only in-frame clones and misses some; the assay was immunoSEQ multiplex PCR. Of approximately 490,000 clones listed, about 80% are singletons. These data also featured in a second study, about human thymus T cells.

The sample was thymocytes. Source of these receptors: a boy younger than two with a congenital heart defect.

The chain uses TRBV9 and TRBJ2-7; 7 bases align to TRBD1. The CDR3 contains 15 residues. V lost 0 bases and J lost 0; bases outside the gene matches: 3. Per the germline V gene, CDR1 is SGDLS and CDR2 is YYNGEE. CDR3 loop: CASSVEGDSSYEQYF. The CDR3 nucleotides read TGTGCCAGCAGCGTAGAAGGGGACAGCTCCTACGAGCAGTACTTC. The full variable domain, its missing parts supplied by reference TRBV9 and TRBJ2-7, is DSGVTQTPKHLITATGQRVTLRCSPRSGDLSVYWYQQSLDQGLQFLIQYYNGEERAKGNILERFSAQQFPDLHSELNLSSLELGDSALYFCASSVEGDSSYEQYFGPGTRLTVT.

This clone was detected only once. V is TRBV4-2 and J is TRBJ2-7, with 14 bases that match TRBD2. CDR3 length equals 19 residues. Unmatched junction bases numbered 10, after V lost 1 base and J lost 2 bases. The V gene's germline CDR1 is LGHNA and CDR2 YNFKEQ. The CDR3 DNA sequence: TGTGCCAGCAGCCAAGTCGGGACTAGCGGGAGATTCGTTACCTACGAGCAGTACTTC. Amino acids: CASSQVGTSGRFVTYEQYF.

The chain is built from TRBV14 and TRBJ2-4; 7 bases match TRBD2. Germline trimming cut 0 bases from V and 7 bases from J; bases unmatched to any gene: 9. CDR1 is SGHDN and CDR2 is FVKESK in the germline V gene. This CDR3 is built from 16 residues. DNA of the CDR3: TGTGCCAGCAGCCAAGATGTCGAACGGGGGGTGAACATTCAGTACTTC. Translated: CASSQDVERGVNIQYF.

This chain joins TRBV11-2 and TRBJ2-7, with TRBD1 matching over 9 bases. This CDR3 is built from 15 residues. Germline V CDR1 and CDR2: SGHAT, FQNNGV. V dropped 1 base and J dropped 5; count of bases not matched to a gene: 6. The CDR3: CASSLGDREENEQYF. CDR3 coding DNA: TGTGCCAGCAGCTTAGGGGACAGGGAGGAAAACGAGCAGTACTTC. Together with reference TRBV11-2 and TRBJ2-7, the CDR3 gives the full variable domain: EAGVAQSPRYKIIEKRQSVAFWCNPISGHATLYWYQQILGQGPKLLIQFQNNGVVDDSQLPKDRFSAERLKGVDSTLKIQPAKLEDSAVYLCASSLGDREENEQYFGPGTRLTVT.

In this sample, this clone turned up a few times. The V call is TRBV29-1, the J call TRBJ2-3, with a possible D match to TRBD1 (6 bases). Germline values: CDR1 SQVTM, CDR2 ANQGSEA. The CDR3 sequence is 12 residues long. Trimming stripped 3 bases from V and 6 bases from J, with 10 bases between. The CDR3 sequence: CSVEDSSDTQYF. The CDR3 nucleotides are TGCAGCGTTGAGGACAGTTCCGATACGCAGTATTTT.

The chain uses TRBV21-1 and TRBJ2-7; TRBD2 is taken as the D call from the table, unchecked against the DNA. TRBV21-1 is a pseudogene. This CDR3 has 12 amino acids. DNA for the CDR3: TGTGCCAGCAGCAAACTGGCGGACGAGCAGTACTTC. Protein product: CASSKLADEQYF.

The chain couples TRBV28 to TRBJ2-7, with D maybe TRBD2 (6 bases). The CDR3 is 12 amino acids. Trimming cost V 7 bases and J 0 bases, with 7 bases left between them. Germline V gene lookup returns CDR1 MDHEN and CDR2 SYDVKM. CDR3 bases: TGTGCCAGCAACGGGAGCTCCTACGAGCAGTACTTC. This gives the protein CASNGSSYEQYF.

This clone has a handful of counts. The CDR3 nucleotides are TGTGCCACAGGGGACAAGACTAACTATGGCTACACCTTC. It yields the protein CATGDKTNYGYTF. This sequence joins TRBV10-3 and TRBJ1-2; TRBD1 is a possible D gene (6 bases). The CDR3 has 13 amino acids. The germline V gene encodes CDR1 ENHRY and CDR2 SYGVKD. Trimming left V 10 bases short and J 0 bases short, with 12 bases between.

The V gene is TRBV7-6, the J gene TRBJ2-2, with D perhaps matching TRBD2 (7 bases). The CDR3 runs 18 residues. The V gene lost 5 bases and the J gene lost 5 bases, with 24 bases spanning the gap. The germline V gene has CDR1 SGHVS and CDR2 FNYEAQ. For the CDR3, the DNA is TGTGCCAGCAGCCATGACAGGCGGAGGGCGGGAGAAACCGGGGAGCTGTTTTTT. Residues: CASSHDRRRAGETGELFF.

The chain has TRBV4-3 and TRBJ2-7, with D perhaps matching TRBD1 (6 bases). The CDR3 sequence is 14 residues long. The germline gives CDR1 LGHNA, CDR2 YSLEER. Trimming took off 4 bases at V and 3 bases at J, with 13 bases between the two ends. For the CDR3, the DNA is TGCGCCAGCAGCCGATCGGGACACTACTACGAGCAGTACTTC. Its protein is CASSRSGHYYEQYF.

This rearrangement joins TRBV5-6 to TRBJ2-7, with D perhaps TRBD2 (6 bases). CDR1 SGHDT and CDR2 YYEEEE come from the germline V gene. The germline V and J ends were trimmed by 4 bases and 2 bases, with 16 bases remaining between them. The length of the CDR3 is 15 residues. As DNA, the CDR3 is TGTGCCAGCAGCCCGGGGGAAGAGGGTCCCTACGAGCAGTACTTC. Translating gives CASSPGEEGPYEQYF.

This clone was seen just once. The CDR3 bases are TGTGCCAGCAGCTTGGAGAAACACTCCTACGAGCAGTACTTC. As protein: CASSLEKHSYEQYF. The chain employs TRBV11-3 and TRBJ2-7; D not certain. The germline V gene has CDR1 SGHNT and CDR2 YENEEA. CDR3 size: 14 residues. Trimming cost V 3 bases and J 0 bases, with 9 bases left between them.

This clone was recorded once. The CDR3: CASSPGQPHTEAFF. The CDR3 bases are TGCGCCAGCAGTCCGGGACAGCCACACACTGAAGCTTTCTTT. The chain combines TRBV23-1 with TRBJ1-1; the match to TRBD1 covers 7 bases. TRBV23-1 is assigned to the ORF class and has an uncertain function. This CDR3 is built from 14 residues. With 4 bases clipped from V and 3 bases from J, the junction kept 5 bases outside the gene matches.

This chain links TRBV4-3 with TRBJ2-2, with TRBD1 identical over 10 bases. Germline V gene data show CDR1 as LGHNA and CDR2 as YSLEER. This CDR3 region has 18 residues. Trimming at V came to 0 bases and at J to 5 bases, leaving 9 bases not matched to a gene. This CDR3 reads CASSQERGQGKGTGELFF. The CDR3 nucleotides are TGCGCCAGCAGCCAAGAAAGGGGACAGGGGAAAGGGACCGGGGAGCTGTTTTTT.

V is TRBV30 and J is TRBJ1-2; the match to TRBD1 covers 7 bases. The ends lost 2 bases at V and 13 bases at J; junction bases unmatched: 10. The CDR3 has 12 residues. Per the germline V gene, CDR1 is GTSNPN and CDR2 is SVGIG (reference sequence). CDR3 residues: CAWSPWGQSTTF. The CDR3 DNA follows: TGTGCCTGGAGTCCTTGGGGACAGTCGACCACCTTC.

The chain employs TRBV5-1 and TRBJ2-1; 10 nucleotides match TRBD1. Germline trimming cut 1 base from V and 6 bases from J; bases unmatched to any gene: 13. CDR3 length: 18 amino acids. The germline V gene has CDR1 SGHRS and CDR2 YFSETQ. The CDR3: CASSLSGIKWTGGNEQFF. Written as DNA, the CDR3 is TGCGCCAGCAGCTTGTCGGGGATCAAATGGACAGGGGGCAATGAGCAGTTCTTC.

The rearrangement uses TRBV2 and TRBJ2-1, with 9 bases matching TRBD1. Germline V gene lookup returns CDR1 SNHLY and CDR2 FYNNEI. V was clipped by 2 bases and J by 12 bases; unmatched bases: 20. The CDR3 runs 18 residues. CDR3 sequence reads: CASSEISCPGQGRDGQFF. CDR3 nucleotide sequence: TGTGCCAGCAGTGAAATTTCTTGCCCGGGACAGGGACGGGATGGGCAGTTCTTC.

About this clone: Different DNA sequences within this sample yield the same CDR3. The chain employs TRBV25-1 and TRBJ2-6; perhaps TRBD1 as D (6 bases). The CDR3 has 17 residues. Germline V gene data show CDR1 as MGHDK and CDR2 as SYGVNS. V was pared by 2 bases and J by 1 base, with 12 bases between. The CDR3 region is CASSEGGRGSGANVLTF. The CDR3 DNA reads as TGTGCCAGCAGTGAAGGGGGCAGGGGATCTGGGGCCAACGTCCTGACTTTC.